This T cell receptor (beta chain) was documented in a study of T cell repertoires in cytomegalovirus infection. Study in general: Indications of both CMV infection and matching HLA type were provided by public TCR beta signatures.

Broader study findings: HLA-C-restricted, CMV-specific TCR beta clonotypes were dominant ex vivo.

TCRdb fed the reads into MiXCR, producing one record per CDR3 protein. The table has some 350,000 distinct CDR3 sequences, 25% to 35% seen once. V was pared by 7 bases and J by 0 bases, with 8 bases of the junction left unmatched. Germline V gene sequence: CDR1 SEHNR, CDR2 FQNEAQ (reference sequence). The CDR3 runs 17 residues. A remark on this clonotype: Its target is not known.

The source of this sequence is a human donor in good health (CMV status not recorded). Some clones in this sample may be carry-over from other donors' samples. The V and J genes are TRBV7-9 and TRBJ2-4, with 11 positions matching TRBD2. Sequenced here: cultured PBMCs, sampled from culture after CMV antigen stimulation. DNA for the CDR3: TGTGCCAGCAACCCGGGACTAGCGGATCTAGCCAAAAACATTCAGTACTTC. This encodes CASNPGLADLAKNIQYF. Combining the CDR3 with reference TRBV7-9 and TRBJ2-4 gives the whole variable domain DTGVSQNPRHKITKRGQNVTFRCDPISEHNRLYWYRQTLGQGPEFLTYFQNEAQLEKSRLLSDRFSAERPKGSFSTLEIQRTEQGDSAMYLCASNPGLADLAKNIQYFGAGTRLSVL.